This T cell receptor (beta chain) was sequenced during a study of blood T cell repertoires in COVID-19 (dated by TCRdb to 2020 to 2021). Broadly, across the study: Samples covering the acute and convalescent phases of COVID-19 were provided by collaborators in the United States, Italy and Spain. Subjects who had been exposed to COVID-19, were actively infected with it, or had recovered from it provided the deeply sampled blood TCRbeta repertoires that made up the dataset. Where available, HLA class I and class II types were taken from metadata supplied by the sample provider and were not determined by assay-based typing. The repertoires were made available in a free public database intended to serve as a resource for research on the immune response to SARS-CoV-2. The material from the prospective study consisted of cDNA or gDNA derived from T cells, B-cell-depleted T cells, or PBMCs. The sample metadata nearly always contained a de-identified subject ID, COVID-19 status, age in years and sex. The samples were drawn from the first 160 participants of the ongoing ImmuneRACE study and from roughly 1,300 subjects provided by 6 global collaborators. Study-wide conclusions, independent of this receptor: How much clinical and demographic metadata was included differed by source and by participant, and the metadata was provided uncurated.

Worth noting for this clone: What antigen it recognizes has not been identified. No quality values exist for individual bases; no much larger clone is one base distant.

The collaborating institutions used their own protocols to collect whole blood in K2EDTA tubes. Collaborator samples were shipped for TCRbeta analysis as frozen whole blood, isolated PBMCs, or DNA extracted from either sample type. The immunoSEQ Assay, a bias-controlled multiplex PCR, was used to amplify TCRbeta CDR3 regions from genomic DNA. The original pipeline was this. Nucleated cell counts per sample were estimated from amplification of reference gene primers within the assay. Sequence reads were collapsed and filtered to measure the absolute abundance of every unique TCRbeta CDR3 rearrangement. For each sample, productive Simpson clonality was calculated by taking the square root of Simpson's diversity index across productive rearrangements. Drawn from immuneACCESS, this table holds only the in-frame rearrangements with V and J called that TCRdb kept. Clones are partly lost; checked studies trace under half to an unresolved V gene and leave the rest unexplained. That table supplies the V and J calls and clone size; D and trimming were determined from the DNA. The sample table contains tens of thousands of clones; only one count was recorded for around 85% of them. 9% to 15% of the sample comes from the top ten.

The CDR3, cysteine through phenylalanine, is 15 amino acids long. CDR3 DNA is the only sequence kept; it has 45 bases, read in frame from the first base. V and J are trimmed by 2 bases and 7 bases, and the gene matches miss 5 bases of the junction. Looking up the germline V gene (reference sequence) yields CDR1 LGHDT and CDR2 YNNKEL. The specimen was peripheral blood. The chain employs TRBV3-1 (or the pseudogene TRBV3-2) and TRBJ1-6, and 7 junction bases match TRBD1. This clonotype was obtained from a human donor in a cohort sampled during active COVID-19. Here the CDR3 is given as CASSQSGTANSPLHF. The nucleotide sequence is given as TGTGCCAGCAGCCAATCAGGGACAGCCAATTCACCCCTCCACTTT.